This section outlines one T cell receptor (beta chain) sequence together with its context. The antigen it binds to is not known. One base away there is no much larger clone; base qualities are not given. TCRbeta CDR3 regions were amplified from genomic DNA by means of the immunoSEQ Assay, a bias-controlled multiplex PCR. The published analysis was carried out like this. Within the assay, amplification of reference gene primers was used to estimate how many nucleated cells each sample contained. To quantify the absolute abundance of each unique TCRbeta CDR3 rearrangement, sequence reads were collapsed and filtered. Productive Simpson clonality was computed per sample as the square root of Simpson's diversity index over productive rearrangements. Drawn from immuneACCESS, this table holds only the in-frame rearrangements with V and J called that TCRdb kept. Clones are partly lost; checked studies trace under half to an unresolved V gene and leave the rest unexplained. The V and J calls and the clone size are those of that table, but D and trimming were determined from the DNA. The sample has 200,000 to 250,000 clones on record, 88% of them singletons. Roughly 15% of the sample is taken by the ten largest.

The cysteine opens and the phenylalanine closes a CDR3 of 14 amino acids. The entry retains the CDR3 DNA only, 42 bases that are in frame from base 1. The germline V gene gives CDR1 as MDHEN and CDR2 as SYDVKM. The germline V and J ends show losses of 2 bases and 5 bases respectively, and no gene match explains 3 bases of the junction. Participants in the prospective study were aged roughly 18 to 95 years, lived in 20 to 30 United States geographic areas, and enrolled through a virtual design. In the prospective study, cohorts were assigned on the basis of participant-reported clinical history obtained from a screening survey and a study questionnaire. In the prospective study, mobile phlebotomists collected whole blood, serum and a nasopharyngeal or oropharyngeal swab from each participant. Additional blood draws and questionnaires over an approximately 2-month period could optionally be provided by prospective study participants. Prospective study blood samples were shipped either frozen or at room temperature before DNA extraction.

The data stem from a study of blood T cell repertoires in COVID-19 (dated by TCRdb to the early 2020s). Turning to the overall study: The collaborator samples originated in the United States, Italy and Spain and spanned the acute and convalescent phases of COVID-19. The material from the prospective study consisted of cDNA or gDNA derived from T cells, B-cell-depleted T cells, or PBMCs. Deeply sampled blood TCRbeta repertoires from subjects exposed to, actively infected with, or recovered from COVID-19 were included in the dataset. The repertoires were made available in a free public database intended to serve as a resource for research on the immune response to SARS-CoV-2. The samples were drawn from the first 160 participants of the ongoing ImmuneRACE study and from 1,200 or so subjects provided by 6 global collaborators. The sample metadata nearly always contained a de-identified subject ID, COVID-19 status, age in years and sex. Where HLA class I and class II types were available, the types were taken from metadata supplied by the sample provider, not from assay-based typing.

What the work shows at the level of the full study, not this receptor alone: The quantity of clinical and demographic metadata differed by source and by participant and was supplied without curation.

Sequenced sample: PBMCs or T cells enriched from blood (not recorded which). This clonotype was obtained from a woman aged 45 to 65 with acute COVID-19. Recombination joined TRBV28 with TRBJ2-1, with 7 bases matching TRBD1. The sequenced DNA is TGTGCCAGCAGTTTACCCGACAGGGACAATGAGCAGTTCTTC. Its protein reads: CASSLPDRDNEQFF.